These T cell receptor beta chains were read from a single sample in a study of blood T cell repertoires in COVID-19. Here immunoSEQ multiplex PCR was the method, and the copy in TCRdb shows in-frame clones only, minus some. Here the sample spans 65,000 to 70,000 clones, about 86% being singletons. The material sequenced was peripheral blood. All receptors derive from a man aged 45 to 65 with acute or convalescent COVID-19. Both conserved end residues are part of each CDR3. A D gene is named only where the DNA matches it firmly. Clone size is stated in some rows and not others, as once, few, many or a class when expanded.

CDR3 length | J gene | V gene | D gene | clone size | CDR3 DNA | CDR3 protein
14 | TRBJ2-5 | TRBV6-5 | . | . | TGTGCCAGCAGTTTGACAGGAGGCGAAAAGACCCAGTACTTC | CASSLTGGEKTQYF
15 | TRBJ1-2 | TRBV11-1 | . | . | TGTGCCAGCACCCCTGGTGCGGGGGCTAACTATGGCTACACCTTC | CASTPGAGANYGYTF
15 | TRBJ2-1 | TRBV9 | TRBD2 | once | TGTGCCAGCACCGAACTAGCGGGAGTAAAAAATGAGCAGTTCTTC | CASTELAGVKNEQFF
14 | TRBJ1-6 | TRBV5-5 | . | . | TGTGCCAGCAGCTTGGAAGGCAGTCAGGCACCCCTCCACTTT | CASSLEGSQAPLHF
15 | TRBJ2-1 | TRBV6-5 | TRBD1 | . | TGTGCCAGCAGCGGACAGGCGAGCTCCTACAATGAGCAGTTCTTC | CASSGQASSYNEQFF
14 | TRBJ2-1 | TRBV12-5 | TRBD2 | . | TGTGCTAGTGTCCCTAGCGGCTCCTACAATGAGCAGTTCTTC | CASVPSGSYNEQFF
15 | TRBJ1-2 | TRBV28 | TRBD1 | . | TGTGCCAGCAGTTTATTCGGTGACAGGGTTAAGGGCTACACCTTC | CASSLFGDRVKGYTF
13 | TRBJ2-1 | TRBV7-3 | . | once | TGTGCCAGCAGCTTAGGAGGGAAGGATGAGCAGTTCTTC | CASSLGGKDEQFF
15 | TRBJ2-4 | TRBV10-3 | TRBD2 | . | TGTGCCATCAGTGACCCTAGCGGGGGCCAAAACATTCAGTACTTC | CAISDPSGGQNIQYF
18 | TRBJ2-2 | TRBV30 | . | . | TGTGCCTGGAGTGTATTAGGTCATGCCCTTTTTCGGGCCGGGGAGCTGTTTTTT | CAWSVLGHALFRAGELFF
14 | TRBJ2-7 | TRBV6-5 | TRBD1 | . | TGTGCCAGCAGTTACTCCCGGACAGGGAGCGAGCAGTACTTC | CASSYSRTGSEQYF
15 | TRBJ1-2 | TRBV5-1 | TRBD1 | . | TGCGCCAGCAGCTTAAGGACAGGGGGCAACTATGGCTACACCTTC | CASSLRTGGNYGYTF
11 | TRBJ2-7 | TRBV3-1/TRBV3-2 | . | . | TGTGCCAGCAGCCAAGGAGGCGAGCAGTACTTC | CASSQGGEQYF
14 | TRBJ1-2 | TRBV28 | . | . | TGTGCCAGCAGTCCCCCCCTCTGGGCCTATGGCTACACCTTC | CASSPPLWAYGYTF
16 | TRBJ2-3 | TRBV4-1 | TRBD2 | . | TGCGCCTCGGCGGGCGGGGGGCTCTTTAGCACAGATACGCAGTATTTT | CASAGGGLFSTDTQYF
17 | TRBJ2-5 | TRBV3-1/TRBV3-2 | TRBD2 | . | TGTGCCAGCAGCCTGCCCGGGACTAGTATTCGTCAAGAGACCCAGTACTTC | CASSLPGTSIRQETQYF
12 | TRBJ1-4 | TRBV28 | . | . | TGTGCCAGCAGTTGGACAGATGAAAAACTGTTTTTT | CASSWTDEKLFF
11 | TRBJ1-1 | TRBV6-6 | . | . | TGTGCCAGCAGTTACTTAGCTGATGCTTTCTTT | CASSYLADAFF
14 | TRBJ1-2 | TRBV6-5 | . | . | TGTGCCAGCAGTAGACGACAAAGCGGCTATGGCTACACCTTC | CASSRRQSGYGYTF
15 | TRBJ2-1 | TRBV5-1 | TRBD2 | . | TGCGCCAGCACTCTGGGCGGGGGGGCCTACAATGAGCAGTTCTTC | CASTLGGGAYNEQFF
19 | TRBJ1-4 | TRBV9 | TRBD1 | . | TGTGCCAGCAGCGGCCGTTTAGACAGGGGAGTTCCGGCTAATGAAAAACTGTTTTTT | CASSGRLDRGVPANEKLFF
15 | TRBJ2-2 | TRBV19 | TRBD1 | . | TGTGCCAGTAGTACTTGGACAGGGAGGACCGGGGAGCTGTTTTTT | CASSTWTGRTGELFF
13 | TRBJ2-1 | TRBV7-3 | . | once | TGTGCCAGCAGCTTAACGTTATTCAATGAGCAGTTCTTC | CASSLTLFNEQFF
14 | TRBJ2-7 | TRBV30 | TRBD1 | . | TGTGCCTGGACGGGGACAGGGCCCAAGGACGAGCAGTACTTC | CAWTGTGPKDEQYF
15 | TRBJ1-2 | TRBV14 | . | . | TGTGCCAGCAGTCGACTGGGTGATTCCAGCTATGGCTACACCTTC | CASSRLGDSSYGYTF
13 | TRBJ2-7 | TRBV30 | TRBD1 | once | TGTGCCTGGCGGCCGGGACAGTACTACGAGCAGTACTTC | CAWRPGQYYEQYF